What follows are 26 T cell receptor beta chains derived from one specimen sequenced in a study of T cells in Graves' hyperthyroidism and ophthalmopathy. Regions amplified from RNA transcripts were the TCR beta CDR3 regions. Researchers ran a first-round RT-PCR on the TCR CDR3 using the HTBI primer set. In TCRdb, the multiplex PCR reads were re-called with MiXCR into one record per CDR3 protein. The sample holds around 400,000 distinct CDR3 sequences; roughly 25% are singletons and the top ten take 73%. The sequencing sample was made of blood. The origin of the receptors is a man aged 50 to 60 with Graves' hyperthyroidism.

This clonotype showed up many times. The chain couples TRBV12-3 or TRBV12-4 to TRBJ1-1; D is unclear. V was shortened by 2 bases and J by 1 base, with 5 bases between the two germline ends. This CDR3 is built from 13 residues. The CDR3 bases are TGTGCCAGCAGTTTAAAGCAGAACACTGAAGCTTTCTTT. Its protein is CASSLKQNTEAFF.

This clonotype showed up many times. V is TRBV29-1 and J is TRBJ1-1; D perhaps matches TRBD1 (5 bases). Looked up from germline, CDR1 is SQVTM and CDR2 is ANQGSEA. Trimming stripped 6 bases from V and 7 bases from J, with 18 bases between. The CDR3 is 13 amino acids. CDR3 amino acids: CSVRRGGTGEAFF. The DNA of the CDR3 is TGCAGCGTCCGGAGGGGCGGGACGGGTGAAGCTTTCTTT.

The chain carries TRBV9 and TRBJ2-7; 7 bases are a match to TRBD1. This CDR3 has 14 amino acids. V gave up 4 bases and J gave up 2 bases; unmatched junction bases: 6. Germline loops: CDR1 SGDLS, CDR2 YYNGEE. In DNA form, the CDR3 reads TGTGCCAGCAGCCCTAGGGACAGTCCCTACGAGCAGTACTTC. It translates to CASSPRDSPYEQYF.

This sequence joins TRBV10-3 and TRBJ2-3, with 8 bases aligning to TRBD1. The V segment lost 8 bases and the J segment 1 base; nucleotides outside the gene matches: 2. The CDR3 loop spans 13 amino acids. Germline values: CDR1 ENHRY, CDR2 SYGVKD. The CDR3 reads CAIGGQGTDTQYF. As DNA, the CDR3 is TGTGCCATCGGGGGACAGGGCACAGATACGCAGTATTTT.

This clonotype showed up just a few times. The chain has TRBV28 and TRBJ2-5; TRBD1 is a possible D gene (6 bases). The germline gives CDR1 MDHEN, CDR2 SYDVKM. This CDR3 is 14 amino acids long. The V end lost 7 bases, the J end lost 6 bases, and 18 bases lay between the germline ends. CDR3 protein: CASTRPQGLKTQYF. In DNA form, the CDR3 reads TGTGCCAGCACCCGTCCCCAGGGGCTAAAGACCCAGTACTTC.

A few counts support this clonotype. CDR3 amino acids: CASSSDKNYGYTF. The CDR3 DNA follows: TGCGCCAGCAGCTCGGACAAGAACTATGGCTACACCTTC. The V call is TRBV5-1, the J call TRBJ1-2, with D possibly TRBD1 on 5 matching bases. This CDR3 contains 13 residues. Trimming removed 3 bases at V and 2 bases at J, with 8 bases between. Germline-derived CDR1 and CDR2 are SGHRS and YFSETQ.

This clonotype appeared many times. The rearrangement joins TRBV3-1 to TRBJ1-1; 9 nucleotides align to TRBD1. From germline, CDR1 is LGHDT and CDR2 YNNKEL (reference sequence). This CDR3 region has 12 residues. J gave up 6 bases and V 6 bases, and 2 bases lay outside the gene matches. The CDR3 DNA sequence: TGTGCCAGCAGGGACAGGGGCTCTGAAGCTTTCTTT. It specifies CASRDRGSEAFF.

The CDR3 sequence is CASSRATGSYNEQFF. The DNA of the CDR3 is TGTGCCAGCAGCCGGGCTACGGGTAGCTACAATGAGCAGTTCTTC. V gene TRBV6-2 or TRBV6-3 combines with J gene TRBJ2-1; D is unresolved. Germline V lookup: CDR1 MNHEY, CDR2 SVGEGT. V was trimmed by 6 bases and J by 3 bases, leaving 15 bases between them. The CDR3 loop spans 15 amino acids.

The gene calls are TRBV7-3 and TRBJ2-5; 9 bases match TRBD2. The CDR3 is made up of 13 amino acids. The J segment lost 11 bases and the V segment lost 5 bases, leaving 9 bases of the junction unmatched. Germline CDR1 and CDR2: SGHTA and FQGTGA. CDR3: CASSPDRGLAQYF. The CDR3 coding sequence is TGTGCCAGCAGCCCGGACCGGGGACTAGCACAGTACTTC. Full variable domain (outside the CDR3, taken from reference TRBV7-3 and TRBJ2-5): GAGVSQTPSNKVTEKGKYVELRCDPISGHTALYWYRQSLGQGPEFLIYFQGTGAADDSGLPNDRFFAVRPEGSVSTLKIQRTERGDSAVYLCASSPDRGLAQYFGPGTRLLVL.

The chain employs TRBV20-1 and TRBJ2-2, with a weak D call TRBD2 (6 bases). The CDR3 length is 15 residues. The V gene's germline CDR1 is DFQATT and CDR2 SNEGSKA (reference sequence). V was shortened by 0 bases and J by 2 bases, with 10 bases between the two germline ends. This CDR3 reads CSAREGGINTGELFF. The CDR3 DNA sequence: TGCAGTGCTAGAGAAGGCGGGATAAACACCGGGGAGCTGTTTTTT.

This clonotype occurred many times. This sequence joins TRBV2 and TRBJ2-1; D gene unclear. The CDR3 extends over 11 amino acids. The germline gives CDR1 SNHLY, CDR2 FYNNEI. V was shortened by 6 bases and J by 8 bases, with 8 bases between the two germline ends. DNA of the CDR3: TGTGCCAGCAGGGAGTTGGATGAGCAGTTCTTC. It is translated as CASRELDEQFF.

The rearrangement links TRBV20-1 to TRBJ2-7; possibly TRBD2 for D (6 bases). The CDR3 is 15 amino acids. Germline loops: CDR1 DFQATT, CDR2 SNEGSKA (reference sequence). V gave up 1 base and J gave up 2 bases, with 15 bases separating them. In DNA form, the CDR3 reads TGCAGTGCTAGAGTCTGGGGACTGGCGACCTACGAGCAGTACTTC. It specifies CSARVWGLATYEQYF.

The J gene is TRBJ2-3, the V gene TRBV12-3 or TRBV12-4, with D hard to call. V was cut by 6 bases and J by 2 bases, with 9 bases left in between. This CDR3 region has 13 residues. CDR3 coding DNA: TGTGCCAGCAGGAATATTAACACAGATACGCAGTATTTT. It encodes CASRNINTDTQYF.

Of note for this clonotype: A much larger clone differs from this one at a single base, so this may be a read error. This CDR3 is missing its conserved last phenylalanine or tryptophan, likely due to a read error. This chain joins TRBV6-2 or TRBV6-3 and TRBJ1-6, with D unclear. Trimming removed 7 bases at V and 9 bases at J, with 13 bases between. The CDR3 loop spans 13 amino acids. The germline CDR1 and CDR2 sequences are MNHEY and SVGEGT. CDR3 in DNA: TGTGCCAGCAAGAGTGGGCTGGTTTCACCCCTCCACCTT. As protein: CASKSGLVSPLHL.

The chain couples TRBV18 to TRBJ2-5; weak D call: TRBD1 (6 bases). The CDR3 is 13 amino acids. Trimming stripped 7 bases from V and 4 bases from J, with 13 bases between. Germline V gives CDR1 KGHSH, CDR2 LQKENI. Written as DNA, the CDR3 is TGTGCCAGCTTGCAGGGGTTGGGAGAGACCCAGTACTTC. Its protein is CASLQGLGETQYF.

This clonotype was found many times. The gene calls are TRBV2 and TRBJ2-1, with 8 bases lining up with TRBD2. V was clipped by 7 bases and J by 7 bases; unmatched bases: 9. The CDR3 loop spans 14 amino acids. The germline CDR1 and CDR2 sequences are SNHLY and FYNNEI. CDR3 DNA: TGTGCCAGCAAACGGGACGGGGGGGGGAATGAGCAGTTCTTC. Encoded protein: CASKRDGGGNEQFF.

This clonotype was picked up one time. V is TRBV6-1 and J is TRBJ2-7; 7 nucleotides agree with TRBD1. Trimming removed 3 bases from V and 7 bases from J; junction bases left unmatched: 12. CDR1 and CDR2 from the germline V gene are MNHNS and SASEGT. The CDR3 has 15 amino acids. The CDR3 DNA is TGTGCCAGCAGTGACACGCATGAACAGGGGCGGGAGCAGTACTTC. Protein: CASSDTHEQGREQYF.

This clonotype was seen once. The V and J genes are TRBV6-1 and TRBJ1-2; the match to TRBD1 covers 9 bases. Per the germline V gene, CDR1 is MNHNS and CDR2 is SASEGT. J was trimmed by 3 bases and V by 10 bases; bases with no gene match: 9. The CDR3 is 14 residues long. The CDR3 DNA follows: TGTGCCATACATGGGGGACAGGGCGACTATGGCTACACCTTC. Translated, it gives CAIHGGQGDYGYTF.

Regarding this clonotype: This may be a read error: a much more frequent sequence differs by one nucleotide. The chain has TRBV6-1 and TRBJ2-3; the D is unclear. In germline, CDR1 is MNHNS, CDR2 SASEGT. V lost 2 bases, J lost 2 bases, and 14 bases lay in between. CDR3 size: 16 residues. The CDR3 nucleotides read TGTGCCAGCAGTGAACCAACAGAGCTTTCCACAGATACGCAGTATTTT. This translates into CASSEPTELSTDTQYF.

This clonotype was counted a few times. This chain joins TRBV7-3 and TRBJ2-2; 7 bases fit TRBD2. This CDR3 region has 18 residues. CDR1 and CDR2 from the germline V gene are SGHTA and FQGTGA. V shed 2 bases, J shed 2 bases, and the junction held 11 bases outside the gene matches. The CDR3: CASSLGGGLDPNTGELFF. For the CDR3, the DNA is TGTGCCAGCAGCTTAGGGGGGGGACTCGACCCAAACACCGGGGAGCTGTTTTTT.

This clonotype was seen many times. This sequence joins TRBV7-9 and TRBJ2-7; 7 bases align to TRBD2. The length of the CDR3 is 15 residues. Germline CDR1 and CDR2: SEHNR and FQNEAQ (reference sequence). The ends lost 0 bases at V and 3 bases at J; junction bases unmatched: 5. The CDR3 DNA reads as TGTGCCAGCAGCTTAGCGCAGGGCGGGAGCTACGAGCAGTACTTC. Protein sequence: CASSLAQGGSYEQYF.

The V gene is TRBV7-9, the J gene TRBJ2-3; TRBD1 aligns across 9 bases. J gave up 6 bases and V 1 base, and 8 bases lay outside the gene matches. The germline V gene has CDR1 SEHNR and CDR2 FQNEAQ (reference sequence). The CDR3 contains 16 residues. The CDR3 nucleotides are TGTGCCAGCAGCTTAGGGACAGGGGCCTTTAGCGATACGCAGTATTTT. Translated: CASSLGTGAFSDTQYF.

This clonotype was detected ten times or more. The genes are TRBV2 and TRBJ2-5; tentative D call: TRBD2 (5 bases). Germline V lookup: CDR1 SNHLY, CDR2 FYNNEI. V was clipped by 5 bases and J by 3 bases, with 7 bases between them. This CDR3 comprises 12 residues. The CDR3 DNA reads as TGTGCCAGCAGTTGGACTGAAGAGACCCAGTACTTC. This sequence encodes CASSWTEETQYF.

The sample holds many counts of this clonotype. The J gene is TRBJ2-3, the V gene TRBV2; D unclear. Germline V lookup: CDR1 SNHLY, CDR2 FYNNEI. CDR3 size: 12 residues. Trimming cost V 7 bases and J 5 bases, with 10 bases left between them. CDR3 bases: TGTGCCAGCACTCCAGAATTAGATACGCAGTATTTT. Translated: CASTPELDTQYF. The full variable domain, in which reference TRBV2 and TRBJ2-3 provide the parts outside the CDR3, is EPEVTQTPSHQVTQMGQEVILRCVPISNHLYFYWYRQILGQKVEFLVSFYNNEISEKSEIFDDQFSVERPDGSNFTLKIRSTKLEDSAMYFCASTPELDTQYFGPGTRLTVL.

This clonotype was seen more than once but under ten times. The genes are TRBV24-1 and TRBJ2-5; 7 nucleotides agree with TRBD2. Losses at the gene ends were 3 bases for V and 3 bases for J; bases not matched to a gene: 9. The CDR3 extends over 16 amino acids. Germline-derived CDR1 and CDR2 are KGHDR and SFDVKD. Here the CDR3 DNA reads TGTGCCACCAGTGATCCGAACACGGGGACTAAAGAGACCCAGTACTTC. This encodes CATSDPNTGTKETQYF.

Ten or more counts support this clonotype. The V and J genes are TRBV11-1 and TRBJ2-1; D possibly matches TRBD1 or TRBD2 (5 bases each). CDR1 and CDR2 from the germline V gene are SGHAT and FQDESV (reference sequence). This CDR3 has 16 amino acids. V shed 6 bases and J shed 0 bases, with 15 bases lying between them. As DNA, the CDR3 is TGTGCCAGCAGTCCAGAGGGGCCGAGCTCCTACAATGAGCAGTTCTTC. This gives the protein CASSPEGPSSYNEQFF.